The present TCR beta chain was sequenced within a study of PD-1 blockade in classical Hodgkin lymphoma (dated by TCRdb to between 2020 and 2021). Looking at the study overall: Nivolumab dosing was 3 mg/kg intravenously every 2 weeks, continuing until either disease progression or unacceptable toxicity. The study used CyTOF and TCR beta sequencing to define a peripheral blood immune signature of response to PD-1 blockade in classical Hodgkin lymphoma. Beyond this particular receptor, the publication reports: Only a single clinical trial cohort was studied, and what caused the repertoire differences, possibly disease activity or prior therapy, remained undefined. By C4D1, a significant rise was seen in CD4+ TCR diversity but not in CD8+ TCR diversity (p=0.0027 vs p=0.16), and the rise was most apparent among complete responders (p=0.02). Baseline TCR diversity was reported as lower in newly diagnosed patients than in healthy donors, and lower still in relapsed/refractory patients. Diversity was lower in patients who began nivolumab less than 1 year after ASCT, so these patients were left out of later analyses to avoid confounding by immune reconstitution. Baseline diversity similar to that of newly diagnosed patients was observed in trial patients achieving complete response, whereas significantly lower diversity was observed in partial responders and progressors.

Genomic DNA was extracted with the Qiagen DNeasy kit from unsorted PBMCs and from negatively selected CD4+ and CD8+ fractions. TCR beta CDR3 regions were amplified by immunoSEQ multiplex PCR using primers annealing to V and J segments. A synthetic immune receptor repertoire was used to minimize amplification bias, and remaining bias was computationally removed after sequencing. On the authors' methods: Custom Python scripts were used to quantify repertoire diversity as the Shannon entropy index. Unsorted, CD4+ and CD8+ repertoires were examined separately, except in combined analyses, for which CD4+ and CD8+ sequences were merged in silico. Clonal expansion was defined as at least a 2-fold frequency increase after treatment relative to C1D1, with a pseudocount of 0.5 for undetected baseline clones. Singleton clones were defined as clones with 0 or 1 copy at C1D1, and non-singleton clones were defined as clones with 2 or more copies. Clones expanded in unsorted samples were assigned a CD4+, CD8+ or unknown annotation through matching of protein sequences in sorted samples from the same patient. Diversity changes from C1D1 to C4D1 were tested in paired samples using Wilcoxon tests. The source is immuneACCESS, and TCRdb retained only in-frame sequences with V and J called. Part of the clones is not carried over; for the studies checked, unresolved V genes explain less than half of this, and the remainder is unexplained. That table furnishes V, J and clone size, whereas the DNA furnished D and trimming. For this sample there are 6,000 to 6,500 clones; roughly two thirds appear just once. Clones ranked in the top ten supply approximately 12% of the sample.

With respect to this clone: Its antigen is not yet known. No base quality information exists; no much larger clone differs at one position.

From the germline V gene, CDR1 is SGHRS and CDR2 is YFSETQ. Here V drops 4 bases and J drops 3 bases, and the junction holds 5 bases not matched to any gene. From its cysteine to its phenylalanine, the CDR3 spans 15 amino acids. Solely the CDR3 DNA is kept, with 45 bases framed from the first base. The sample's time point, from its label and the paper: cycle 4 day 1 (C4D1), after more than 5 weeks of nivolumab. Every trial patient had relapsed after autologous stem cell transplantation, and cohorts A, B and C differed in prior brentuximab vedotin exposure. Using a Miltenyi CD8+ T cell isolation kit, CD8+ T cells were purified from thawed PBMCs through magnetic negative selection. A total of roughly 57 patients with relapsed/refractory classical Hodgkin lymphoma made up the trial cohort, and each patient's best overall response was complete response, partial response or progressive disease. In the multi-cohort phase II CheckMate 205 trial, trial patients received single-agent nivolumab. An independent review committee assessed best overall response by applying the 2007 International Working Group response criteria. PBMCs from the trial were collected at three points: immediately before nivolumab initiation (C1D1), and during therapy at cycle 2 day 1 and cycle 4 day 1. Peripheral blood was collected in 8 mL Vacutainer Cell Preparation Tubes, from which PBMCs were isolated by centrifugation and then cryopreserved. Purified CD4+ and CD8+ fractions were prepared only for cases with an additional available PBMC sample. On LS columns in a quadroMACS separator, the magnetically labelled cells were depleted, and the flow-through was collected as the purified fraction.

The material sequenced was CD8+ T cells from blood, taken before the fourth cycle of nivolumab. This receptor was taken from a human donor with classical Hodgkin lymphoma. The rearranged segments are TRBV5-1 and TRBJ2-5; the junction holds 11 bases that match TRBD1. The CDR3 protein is CASSRTGGFKETQYF. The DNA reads TGCGCCAGCAGCCGGACAGGGGGCTTTAAAGAGACCCAGTACTTC.